The present T cell receptor (beta chain) was sequenced within a study of T cell clones after liver transplantation. The protocol was immunoSEQ multiplex PCR, while the TCRdb copy is restricted to in-frame clones and leaves out a portion. This table holds 25,000 to 40,000 clones, around 94% found once. This CDR3 spans 13 amino acids. Trimming removed 6 bases at V and 2 bases at J, with 11 bases between. Germline V gene data show CDR1 as SNHLY and CDR2 as FYNNEI. The rearrangement links TRBV2 to TRBJ2-7; a weak D match, TRBD1 (6 bases). The sample consisted of CD8+ T cells from blood, taken 12 months after liver transplant. The receptor comes from a human patient who received a liver transplant. Part of the T cells may come from the graft donor. For the CDR3, the DNA is TGTGCCAGCAGCGACAGGACCCCCTACGAGCAGTACTTC. Translated, it gives CASSDRTPYEQYF.